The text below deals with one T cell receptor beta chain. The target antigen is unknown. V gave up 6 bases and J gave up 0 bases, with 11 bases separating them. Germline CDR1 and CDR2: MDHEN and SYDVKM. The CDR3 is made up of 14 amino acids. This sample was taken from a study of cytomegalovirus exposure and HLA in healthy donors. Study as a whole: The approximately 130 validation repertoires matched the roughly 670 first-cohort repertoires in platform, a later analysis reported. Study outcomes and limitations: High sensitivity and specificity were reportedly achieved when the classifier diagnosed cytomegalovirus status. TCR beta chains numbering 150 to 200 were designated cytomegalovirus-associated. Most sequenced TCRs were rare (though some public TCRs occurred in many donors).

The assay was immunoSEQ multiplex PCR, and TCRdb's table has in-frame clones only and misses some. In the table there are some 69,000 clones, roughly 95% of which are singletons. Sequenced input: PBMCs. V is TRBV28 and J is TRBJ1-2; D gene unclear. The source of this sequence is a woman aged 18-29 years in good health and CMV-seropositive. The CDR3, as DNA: TGTGCCAGCAGCTCAGGCCCAGCTAACTATGGCTACACCTTC. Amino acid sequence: CASSSGPANYGYTF.